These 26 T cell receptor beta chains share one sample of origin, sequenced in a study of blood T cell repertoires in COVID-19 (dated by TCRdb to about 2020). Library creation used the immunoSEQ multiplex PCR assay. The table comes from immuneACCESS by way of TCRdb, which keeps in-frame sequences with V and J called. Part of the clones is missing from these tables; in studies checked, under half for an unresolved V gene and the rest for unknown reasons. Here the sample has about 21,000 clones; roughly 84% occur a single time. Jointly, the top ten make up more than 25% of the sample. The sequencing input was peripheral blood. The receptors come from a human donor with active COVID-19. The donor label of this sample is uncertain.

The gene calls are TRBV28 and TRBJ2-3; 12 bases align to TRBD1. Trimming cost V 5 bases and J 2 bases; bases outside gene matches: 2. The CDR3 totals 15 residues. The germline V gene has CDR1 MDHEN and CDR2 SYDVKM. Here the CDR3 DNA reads TGTGCCAGCAGTCGGGGACAGGGGGCCACAGATACGCAGTATTTT. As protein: CASSRGQGATDTQYF.

Here the CDR3 DNA reads TGTGCCAGCAGCTTACGGGACAGGGCCGTGGGGGAGACCCAGTACTTC. Amino acid sequence: CASSLRDRAVGETQYF. The chain joins TRBV7-3 to TRBJ2-5, with TRBD1 matching over 9 bases. The length of the CDR3 is 16 residues. In germline, CDR1 is SGHTA, CDR2 FQGTGA. J lost 5 bases, V lost 2 bases, and 9 bases had no gene match.

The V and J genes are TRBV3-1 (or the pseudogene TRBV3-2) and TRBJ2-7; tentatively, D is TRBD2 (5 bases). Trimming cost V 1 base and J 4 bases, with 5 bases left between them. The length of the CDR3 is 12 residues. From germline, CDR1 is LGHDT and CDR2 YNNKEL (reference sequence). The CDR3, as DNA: TGTGCCAGCAGCCAAGGGGAGTACGAGCAGTACTTC. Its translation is CASSQGEYEQYF.

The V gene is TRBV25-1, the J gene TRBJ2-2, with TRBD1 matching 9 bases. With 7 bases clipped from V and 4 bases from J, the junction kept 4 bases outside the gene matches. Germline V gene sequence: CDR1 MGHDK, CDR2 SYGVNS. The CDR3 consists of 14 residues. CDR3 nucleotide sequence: TGTGCCAGCAAAGGGACAGGGCGCACCGGGGAGCTGTTTTTT. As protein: CASKGTGRTGELFF.

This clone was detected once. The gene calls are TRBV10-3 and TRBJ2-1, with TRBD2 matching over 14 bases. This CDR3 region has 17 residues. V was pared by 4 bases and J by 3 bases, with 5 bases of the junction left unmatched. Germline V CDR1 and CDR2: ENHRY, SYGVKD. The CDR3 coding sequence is TGTGCCATCAGTGGGACTAGCGGGGGGATTCGCTACAATGAGCAGTTCTTC. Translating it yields CAISGTSGGIRYNEQFF.

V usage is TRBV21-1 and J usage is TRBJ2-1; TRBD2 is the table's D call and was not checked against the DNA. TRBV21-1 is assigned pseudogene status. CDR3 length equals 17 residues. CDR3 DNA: TGTGCCAGCAGCCAAGGGCGCGGGGGGACAACCTACAATGAGCAGTTCTTC. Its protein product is CASSQGRGGTTYNEQFF.

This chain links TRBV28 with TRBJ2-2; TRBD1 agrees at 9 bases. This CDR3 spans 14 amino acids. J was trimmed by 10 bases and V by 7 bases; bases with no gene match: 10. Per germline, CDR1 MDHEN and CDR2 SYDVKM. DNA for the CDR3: TGTGCCAGCACAAAAGGGGGACAGGGAGTGGAGCTGTTTTTT. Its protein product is CASTKGGQGVELFF.

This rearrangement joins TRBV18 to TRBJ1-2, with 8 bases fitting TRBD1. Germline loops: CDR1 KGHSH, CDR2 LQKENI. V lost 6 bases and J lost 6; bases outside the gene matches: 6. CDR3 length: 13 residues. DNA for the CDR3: TGTGCCAGCTCCGTCGGACAGGGAAATGGCTACACCTTC. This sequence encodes CASSVGQGNGYTF. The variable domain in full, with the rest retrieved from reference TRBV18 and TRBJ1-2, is NAGVMQNPRHLVRRRGQEARLRCSPMKGHSHVYWYRQLPEEGLKFMVYLQKENIIDESGMPKERFSAEFPKEGPSILRIQQVVRGDSAAYFCASSVGQGNGYTFGSGTRLTVV.

CDR3 amino acids: CASSQQTSGTQETQYF. CDR3 DNA: TGTGCCAGCTCGCAGCAGACTAGCGGTACACAAGAGACCCAGTACTTC. This chain joins TRBV18 and TRBJ2-5, with 9 bases identical to TRBD2. V dropped 6 bases and J dropped 2; count of bases not matched to a gene: 10. CDR3 length equals 16 residues. Germline V gene sequence: CDR1 KGHSH, CDR2 LQKENI.

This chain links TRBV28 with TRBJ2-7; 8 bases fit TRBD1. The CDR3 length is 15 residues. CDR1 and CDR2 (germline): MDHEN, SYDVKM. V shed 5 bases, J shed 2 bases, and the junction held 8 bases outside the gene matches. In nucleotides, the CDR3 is TGTGCCAGCAGTCCCGCCAGGGGGCTCCCCTACGAGCAGTACTTC. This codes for CASSPARGLPYEQYF.

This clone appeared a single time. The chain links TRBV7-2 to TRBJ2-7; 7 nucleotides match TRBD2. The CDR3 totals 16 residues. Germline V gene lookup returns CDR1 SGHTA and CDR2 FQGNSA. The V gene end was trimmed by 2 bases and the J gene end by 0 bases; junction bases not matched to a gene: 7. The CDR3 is CASSLTASGSSYEQYF. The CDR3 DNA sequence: TGTGCCAGCAGCTTAACCGCTAGCGGTAGCTCCTACGAGCAGTACTTC. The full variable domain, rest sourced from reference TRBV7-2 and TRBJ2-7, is GAGVSQSPSNKVTEKGKDVELRCDPISGHTALYWYRQSLGQGLEFLIYFQGNSAPDKSGLPSDRFSAERTGGSVSTLTIQRTQQEDSAVYLCASSLTASGSSYEQYFGPGTRLTVT.

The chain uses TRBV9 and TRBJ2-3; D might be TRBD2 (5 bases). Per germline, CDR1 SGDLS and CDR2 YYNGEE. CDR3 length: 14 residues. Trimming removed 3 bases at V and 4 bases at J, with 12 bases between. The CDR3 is CASSATPGSDTQYF. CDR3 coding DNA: TGTGCCAGCAGCGCCACACCGGGGTCAGATACGCAGTATTTT.

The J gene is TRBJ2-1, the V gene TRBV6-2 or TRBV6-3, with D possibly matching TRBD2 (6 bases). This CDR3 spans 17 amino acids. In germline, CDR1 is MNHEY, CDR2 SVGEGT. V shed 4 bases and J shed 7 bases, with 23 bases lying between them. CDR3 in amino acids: CASSFDLGSGVRNEQFF. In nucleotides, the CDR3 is TGTGCCAGCAGTTTTGACCTTGGTTCGGGGGTTCGGAATGAGCAGTTCTTC.

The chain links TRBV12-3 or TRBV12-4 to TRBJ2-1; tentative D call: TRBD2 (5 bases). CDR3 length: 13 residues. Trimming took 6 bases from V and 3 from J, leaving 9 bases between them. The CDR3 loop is CASSVDYYNEQFF. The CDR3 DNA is TGTGCCAGCAGCGTCGACTACTACAATGAGCAGTTCTTC.

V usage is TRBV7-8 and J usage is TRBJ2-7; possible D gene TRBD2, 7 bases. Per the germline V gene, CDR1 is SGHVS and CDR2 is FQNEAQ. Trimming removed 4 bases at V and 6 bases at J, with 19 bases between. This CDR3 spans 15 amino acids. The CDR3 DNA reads TGTGCCAGCAGCTCCTTTACGGGGGGCTCGAGCGAGCAGTACTTC. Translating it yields CASSSFTGGSSEQYF.

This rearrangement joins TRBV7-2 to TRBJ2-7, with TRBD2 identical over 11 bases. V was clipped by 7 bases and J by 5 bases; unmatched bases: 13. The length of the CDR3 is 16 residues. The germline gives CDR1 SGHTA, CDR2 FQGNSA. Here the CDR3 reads CASTDPGLAVENEQYF. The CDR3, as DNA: TGTGCCAGCACCGACCCGGGACTAGCGGTTGAAAACGAGCAGTACTTC.

CDR3 residues: CASRGGAEEQYF. The CDR3 DNA reads TGTGCCAGCAGGGGGGGGGCGGAGGAGCAGTACTTC. The chain couples TRBV28 to TRBJ2-7; TRBD2 might be the D (7 bases). Germline V lookup: CDR1 MDHEN, CDR2 SYDVKM. The V end lost 6 bases, the J end lost 7 bases, and 13 bases lay between the germline ends. CDR3 length equals 12 residues.

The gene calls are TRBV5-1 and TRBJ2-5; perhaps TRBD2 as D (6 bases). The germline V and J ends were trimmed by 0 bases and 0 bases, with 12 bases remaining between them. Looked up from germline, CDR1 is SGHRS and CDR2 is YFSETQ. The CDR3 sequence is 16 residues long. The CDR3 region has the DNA TGCGCCAGCAGCTTGGTAGTCGGGGGTTACCAAGAGACCCAGTACTTC. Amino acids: CASSLVVGGYQETQYF.

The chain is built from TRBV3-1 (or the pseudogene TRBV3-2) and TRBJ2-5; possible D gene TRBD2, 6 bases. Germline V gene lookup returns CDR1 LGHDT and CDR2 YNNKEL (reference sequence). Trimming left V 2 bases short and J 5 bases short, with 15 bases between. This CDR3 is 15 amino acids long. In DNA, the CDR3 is TGTGCCAGCAGCCAACTCAACGGACTATGGGAGACCCAGTACTTC. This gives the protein CASSQLNGLWETQYF.

Here the CDR3 reads CASSLLLQSNQPQHF. In DNA form, the CDR3 reads TGTGCCAGCAGCTTGCTTCTCCAGAGCAATCAGCCCCAGCATTTT. The J gene is TRBJ1-5, the V gene TRBV5-8; unclear D gene. Trimming stripped 1 base from V and 1 base from J, with 9 bases between. The CDR3 totals 15 residues. Per germline, CDR1 SGHTS and CDR2 YDEGEE.

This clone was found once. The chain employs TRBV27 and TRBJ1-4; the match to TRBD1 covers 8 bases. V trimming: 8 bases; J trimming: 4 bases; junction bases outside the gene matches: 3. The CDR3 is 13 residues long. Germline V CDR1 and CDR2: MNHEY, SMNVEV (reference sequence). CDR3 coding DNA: TGTGCCAGCGGGGACAGGTTTAATGAAAAACTGTTTTTT. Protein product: CASGDRFNEKLFF.

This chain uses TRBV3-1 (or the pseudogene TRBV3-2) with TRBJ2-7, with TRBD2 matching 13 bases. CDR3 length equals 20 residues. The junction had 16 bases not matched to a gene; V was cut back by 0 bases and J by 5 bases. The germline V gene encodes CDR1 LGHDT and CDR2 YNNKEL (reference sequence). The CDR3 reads CASSQERTSGSIGVTNEQYF. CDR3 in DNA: TGTGCCAGCAGCCAAGAAAGGACTAGCGGGAGTATAGGAGTGACTAACGAGCAGTACTTC.

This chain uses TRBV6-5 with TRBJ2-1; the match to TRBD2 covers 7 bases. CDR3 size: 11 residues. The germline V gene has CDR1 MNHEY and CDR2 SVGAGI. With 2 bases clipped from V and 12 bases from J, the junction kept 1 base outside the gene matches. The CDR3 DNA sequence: TGTGCCAGCAGTTACGGGGAGGGGCAGTTCTTC. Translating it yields CASSYGEGQFF.

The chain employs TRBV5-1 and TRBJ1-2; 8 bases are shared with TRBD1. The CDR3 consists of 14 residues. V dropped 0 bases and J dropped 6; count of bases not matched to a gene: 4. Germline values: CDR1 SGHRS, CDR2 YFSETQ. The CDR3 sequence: CASSLETGGDGYTF. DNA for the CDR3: TGCGCCAGCAGCTTGGAAACAGGGGGAGATGGCTACACCTTC.

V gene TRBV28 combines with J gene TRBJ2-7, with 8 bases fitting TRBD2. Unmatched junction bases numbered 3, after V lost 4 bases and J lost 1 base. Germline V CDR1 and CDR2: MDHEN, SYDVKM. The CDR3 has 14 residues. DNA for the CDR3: TGTGCCAGCAGTTCTTTAGCGGGGTCCTACGAGCAGTACTTC. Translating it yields CASSSLAGSYEQYF. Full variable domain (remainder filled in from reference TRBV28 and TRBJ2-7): DVKVTQSSRYLVKRTGEKVFLECVQDMDHENMFWYRQDPGLGLRLIYFSYDVKMKEKGDIPEGYSVSREKKERFSLILESASTNQTSMYLCASSSLAGSYEQYFGPGTRLTVT.

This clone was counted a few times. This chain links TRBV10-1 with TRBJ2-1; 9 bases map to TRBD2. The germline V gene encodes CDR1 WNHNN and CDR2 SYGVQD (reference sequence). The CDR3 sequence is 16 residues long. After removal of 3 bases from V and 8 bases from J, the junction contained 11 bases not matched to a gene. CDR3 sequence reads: CASSETFIAGEDEQFF. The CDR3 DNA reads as TGCGCCAGCAGTGAAACTTTTATAGCGGGGGAGGATGAGCAGTTCTTC.